This T cell receptor beta chain was sequenced for a study of cytomegalovirus exposure and HLA in healthy donors. At the level of the study: According to later analysis, the same platform produced the approximately 120 validation and approximately 700 first-cohort repertoires.

Using immunoSEQ multiplex PCR, the repertoire was profiled, and TCRdb retains in-frame clones only, with some absent. The sample lists 240,000 or so clones; 70% to 90% were seen once. The V end was cut by 3 bases, the J end by 2 bases, with 19 bases between. Per the germline V gene, CDR1 is MNHEY and CDR2 is SMNVEV (reference sequence). This CDR3 is built from 17 residues. The chain links TRBV27 to TRBJ1-2, with D possibly being TRBD1 (5 bases). The sample was PBMCs. This clonotype originated in a woman aged 25 to 39 in good health and CMV-seropositive. The CDR3 coding sequence is TGTGCCAGCAGTTTCCAGGGCGTCTTCGGAATCAACTATGGCTACACCTTC. It is translated as CASSFQGVFGINYGYTF.